The 22 T cell receptor beta chains presented below share a single source sample, sequenced in a study of cytomegalovirus exposure and HLA in healthy donors. Amplification used 60 Vbeta primers and 13 Jbeta primers. The assay was immunoSEQ multiplex PCR, and TCRdb's table has in-frame clones only and misses some. The sample lists about 130,000 clones, around 82% occurring once. The sample comprised PBMCs. These receptors came from a boy younger than 18 in good health and CMV-seronegative.

The chain has TRBV27 and TRBJ2-7, with D maybe TRBD2 (5 bases). The CDR3 is made up of 15 amino acids. The ends were cut back, 5 bases at V and 5 bases at J, with 19 bases in the middle. Germline V gene lookup returns CDR1 MNHEY and CDR2 SMNVEV (reference sequence). The CDR3 DNA sequence: TGTGCCAGCAGTCCACTAGTGGAGCCGGTCCACGAGCAGTACTTC. Its protein product is CASSPLVEPVHEQYF.

The chain is built from TRBV15 and TRBJ2-2; tentative D call: TRBD2 (5 bases). The CDR3 contains 14 residues. Trimming stripped 3 bases from V and 4 bases from J, with 9 bases between. From germline, CDR1 is LNHNV and CDR2 YYDKDF (reference sequence). The CDR3 DNA follows: TGTGCCACCAGCAGGCTAGCAATCACCGGGGAGCTGTTTTTT. Its protein product is CATSRLAITGELFF. The whole variable domain, filled in from reference TRBV15 and TRBJ2-2, reads DAMVIQNPRYQVTQFGKPVTLSCSQTLNHNVMYWYQQKSSQAPKLLFHYYDKDFNNEADTPDNFQSRRPNTSFCFLDIRSPGLGDTAMYLCATSRLAITGELFFGEGSRLTVL.

The chain has TRBV2 and TRBJ2-2; 11 nucleotides line up with TRBD2. With V trimmed by 7 bases and J by 4 bases, 14 bases remained unmatched. CDR1 and CDR2 from the germline V gene are SNHLY and FYNNEI. The CDR3 spans 18 residues. In DNA, the CDR3 is TGTGCCAGCACTCGCCCCCCCCTAGCGGGAGGTCTCACCGGGGAGCTGTTTTTT. It specifies CASTRPPLAGGLTGELFF.

The DNA of the CDR3 is TGTGCCTGGAGTTTGGCGGGAGCCTACAATGAGCAGTTCTTC. This encodes CAWSLAGAYNEQFF. The rearrangement joins TRBV30 to TRBJ2-1, with TRBD2 identical over 7 bases. Trimming cost V 2 bases and J 2 bases; bases outside gene matches: 3. The germline CDR1 and CDR2 sequences are GTSNPN and SVGIG (reference sequence). The CDR3 spans 14 residues. The full variable domain, rest sourced from reference TRBV30 and TRBJ2-1, is SQTIHQWPATLVQPVGSPLSLECTVEGTSNPNLYWYRQAAGRGLQLLFYSVGIGQISSEVPQNLSASRPQDRQFILSSKKLLLSDSGFYLCAWSLAGAYNEQFFGPGTRLTVL.

The chain is built from TRBV2 and TRBJ2-7; 9 bases are a match to TRBD1. The germline V gene encodes CDR1 SNHLY and CDR2 FYNNEI. V lost 6 bases, J lost 4 bases, and 10 bases stayed unmatched. The CDR3 spans 15 residues. CDR3 DNA sequence: TGTGCCAGCAGGGAACAGGGGGCGCCTGCATACGAGCAGTACTTC. This sequence encodes CASREQGAPAYEQYF.

The chain carries TRBV11-2 and TRBJ2-7; no definite D call. This CDR3 comprises 13 residues. Germline V gene data show CDR1 as SGHAT and CDR2 as FQNNGV. With 1 base removed from V and 0 bases from J, the gap between germline ends came to 4 bases. In DNA form, the CDR3 reads TGTGCCAGCAGCTTAGGAGGCTCCTACGAGCAGTACTTC. It specifies CASSLGGSYEQYF.

The chain combines TRBV5-4 with TRBJ2-3, with D perhaps TRBD1 (5 bases). The germline V gene encodes CDR1 SGHNT and CDR2 YYREEE (reference sequence). Trimming cost V 4 bases and J 4 bases, with 10 bases left between them. The CDR3 is 13 residues long. The CDR3 is CASSPRAADTQYF. The CDR3 coding sequence is TGTGCCAGCAGCCCCAGGGCAGCAGATACGCAGTATTTT.

This chain links TRBV19 with TRBJ1-2, with 7 bases matching TRBD1. There are 13 residues in the CDR3. Per the germline V gene, CDR1 is LNHDA and CDR2 is SQIVND (reference sequence). V gave up 8 bases and J gave up 4 bases; unmatched junction bases: 7. The CDR3 DNA sequence: TGTGCCAGTGGGGACAGAGAATTCTATGGCTACACCTTC. As protein: CASGDREFYGYTF.

The chain links TRBV11-2 to TRBJ2-1; 9 bases fit TRBD2. Per the germline V gene, CDR1 is SGHAT and CDR2 is FQNNGV. V lost 2 bases, J lost 7 bases, and 6 bases stayed unmatched. CDR3 length: 15 amino acids. The CDR3 spells CASSLLAGNVNEQFF. DNA of the CDR3: TGTGCCAGCAGCTTACTAGCGGGGAACGTTAATGAGCAGTTCTTC.

This clone was detected once. The J gene is TRBJ2-7, the V gene TRBV2; the D is unclear. This CDR3 has 12 amino acids. V lost 4 bases and J lost 2, with 6 bases in between. The V gene's germline CDR1 is SNHLY and CDR2 FYNNEI. CDR3 nucleotide sequence: TGTGCCAGCAGTGCAGTTCCCTACGAGCAGTACTTC. It encodes CASSAVPYEQYF. The full variable domain, with the rest looked up from reference TRBV2 and TRBJ2-7, is EPEVTQTPSHQVTQMGQEVILRCVPISNHLYFYWYRQILGQKVEFLVSFYNNEISEKSEIFDDQFSVERPDGSNFTLKIRSTKLEDSAMYFCASSAVPYEQYFGPGTRLTVT.

Details on this clone: The germline gene is not matched at one end of the junction; a read error may be the cause. The genes are TRBV4-3 and TRBJ1-2; TRBD1 matches at 7 bases. The germline V gene encodes CDR1 LGHNA and CDR2 YSLEER. This CDR3 comprises 15 residues. In nucleotides, the CDR3 is TGCGCCAGCAGCCAGTACGAGGGGGCTAATTATGGCTACACCTTC. Its translation is CASSQYEGANYGYTF.

This clone was observed once. The chain uses TRBV27 and TRBJ2-1; 7 bases are a match to TRBD1. From germline, CDR1 is MNHEY and CDR2 SMNVEV (reference sequence). V dropped 2 bases and J dropped 7; count of bases not matched to a gene: 5. CDR3 size: 14 residues. CDR3 sequence: CASSLTTGQNEQFF. The CDR3 DNA reads as TGTGCCAGCAGTTTAACGACAGGGCAAAATGAGCAGTTCTTC.

V is TRBV4-3 and J is TRBJ2-5; 11 bases map to TRBD2. The tail of the sequence fits TRBJ2-7 better, so the J call may be wrong. Germline CDR1 and CDR2: LGHNA and YSLEER. The CDR3 length is 15 residues. The CDR3 region is CASNSGLAVSYEQYF. The CDR3, as DNA: TGCGCCAGCAACTCGGGACTAGCGGTCTCCTACGAGCAGTACTTC.

The chain employs TRBV6-4 and TRBJ2-5; D is undetermined. CDR3 size: 14 residues. Germline V lookup: CDR1 MRHNA, CDR2 SNTAGT. Trimming shortened V by 0 bases and J by 4 bases, and 9 bases separated the two germline ends. The CDR3 sequence: CASSDSPRAETQYF. CDR3 nucleotide sequence: TGTGCCAGCAGTGACTCTCCGCGCGCAGAGACCCAGTACTTC.

V gene TRBV11-3 combines with J gene TRBJ2-1; a possible D gene is TRBD2 (6 bases). The CDR3 loop spans 14 amino acids. The V gene lost 5 bases and the J gene lost 3 bases, with 11 bases spanning the gap. Germline CDR1 is SGHNT and CDR2 is YENEEA. The CDR3 bases are TGTGCCAGCAGCAACTCCGGGGGCTACAATGAGCAGTTCTTC. Its translation: CASSNSGGYNEQFF.

The genes are TRBV7-2 and TRBJ2-1, with 12 bases matching TRBD2. V shed 5 bases, J shed 4 bases, and the junction held 9 bases outside the gene matches. This CDR3 spans 17 amino acids. Germline V lookup: CDR1 SGHTA, CDR2 FQGNSA. CDR3 coding DNA: TGTGCCAGCAGCCCCCGCAGACTAGCGGGAGCTTACAATGAGCAGTTCTTC. It translates to CASSPRRLAGAYNEQFF.

V gene TRBV5-1 combines with J gene TRBJ2-3; no clear D gene. V gave up 3 bases and J gave up 4 bases, with 9 bases separating them. The CDR3 covers 13 residues. CDR1 is SGHRS, CDR2 YFSETQ, per germline. CDR3 loop: CASSSSRADTQYF. Written as DNA, the CDR3 is TGCGCCAGCAGCTCAAGTAGAGCAGATACGCAGTATTTT.

The rearrangement links TRBV19 to TRBJ1-5, with a possible D match to TRBD1 (6 bases). V lost 3 bases to trimming and J lost 5 bases, with 14 bases between them. The CDR3 runs 15 residues. Germline values: CDR1 LNHDA, CDR2 SQIVND (reference sequence). CDR3 amino acids: CASSIWGRGYQPQHF. Written as DNA, the CDR3 is TGTGCCAGTAGTATTTGGGGCAGGGGATATCAGCCCCAGCATTTT.

The V call is TRBV9, the J call TRBJ1-2; D remains unclear. CDR3 size: 14 residues. The V end lost 0 bases, the J end lost 1 base, and 7 bases lay between the germline ends. Germline values: CDR1 SGDLS, CDR2 YYNGEE. CDR3 coding DNA: TGTGCCAGCAGCGTAGATAAGCTTAACTATGGCTACACCTTC. Its protein product is CASSVDKLNYGYTF.

The V gene is TRBV19, the J gene TRBJ1-2; D uncertain. The CDR3 totals 13 residues. Trimming removed 4 bases from V and 6 bases from J, with 12 bases in between. Germline V CDR1 and CDR2: LNHDA, SQIVND (reference sequence). The CDR3 DNA reads TGTGCCAGTAGTAGAGCCCGGAGGGATGGCTACACCTTC. It specifies CASSRARRDGYTF.

This clone was found once. The sample has other DNA sequences that encode this CDR3 too. V usage is TRBV4-3 and J usage is TRBJ1-2; 8 positions agree with TRBD1. The V and J ends lost 3 bases and 7 bases, in that order; junction bases with no gene match: 7. This CDR3 is 14 amino acids long. Germline assignment: CDR1 LGHNA and CDR2 YSLEER. The DNA of the CDR3 is TGCGCCAGCAGCCAGGTGACAGGGGTCTCTGGCTACACCTTC. It yields the protein CASSQVTGVSGYTF.

This clone was found a few times. CDR3 sequence reads: CASSQGGQGGTEAFF. CDR3 nucleotide sequence: TGCGCCAGCAGCCAAGGGGGACAGGGAGGAACTGAAGCTTTCTTT. This chain links TRBV4-3 with TRBJ1-1, with 9 bases that match TRBD1. The CDR3 runs 15 residues. Trimming removed 1 base from V and 5 bases from J; junction bases left unmatched: 5. CDR1 and CDR2 (germline): LGHNA, YSLEER.